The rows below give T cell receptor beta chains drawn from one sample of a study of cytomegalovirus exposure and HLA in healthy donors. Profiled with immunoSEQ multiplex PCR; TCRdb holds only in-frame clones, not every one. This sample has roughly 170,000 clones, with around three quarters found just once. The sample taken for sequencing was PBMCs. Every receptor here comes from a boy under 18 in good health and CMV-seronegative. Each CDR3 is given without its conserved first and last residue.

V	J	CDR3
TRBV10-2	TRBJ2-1	ASSRLAGLDYNEQF
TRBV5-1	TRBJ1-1	ASSLDGQGVTEAF
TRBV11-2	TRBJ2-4	ASTSGLSLAKNIQY
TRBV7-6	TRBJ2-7	ASSLWRGGSYEQY
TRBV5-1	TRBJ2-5	ASSRLAGEETQY
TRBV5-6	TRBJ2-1	ASSLERGGGAPYNEQF
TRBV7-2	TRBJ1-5	ASSLVQAEGQPQH
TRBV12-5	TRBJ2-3	ASAKIAGSTDTQY
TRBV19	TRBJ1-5	ASSLNRGRLNQPQH
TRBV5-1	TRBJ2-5	ASSLVAGATQETQY
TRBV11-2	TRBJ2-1	ASSLDPFRGREQF
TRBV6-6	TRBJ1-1	ASSLSTLNTEAF
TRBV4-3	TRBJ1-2	ASSQGTGQNGYT
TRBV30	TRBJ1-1	AWSVSVAGEAF
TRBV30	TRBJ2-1	AWSAPRASYNEQF
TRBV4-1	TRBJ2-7	ASSIGRGSPYEQY
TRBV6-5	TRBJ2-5	ASSYRVGQFQETQY
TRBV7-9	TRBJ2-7	SSSLEAAYEQY
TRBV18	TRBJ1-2	ASSPQGDGGGYT
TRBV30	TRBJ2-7	AWSRSDRNEQY
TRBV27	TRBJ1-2	ASRPNRDAYGYT
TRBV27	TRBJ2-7	ASSSGDSYEQY
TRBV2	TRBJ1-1	ASSLQPENTEAF
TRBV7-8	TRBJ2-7	ASSRSTGEQY
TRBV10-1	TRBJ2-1	ASSEGTDWYNEQF
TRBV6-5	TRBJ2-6	ASSYSGGDGANVLT
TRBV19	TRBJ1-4	ASSIGGTGVEKLF
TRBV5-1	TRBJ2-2	ASSLGWTANTGELF
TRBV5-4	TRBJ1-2	ASSFYPQGEFYGYT
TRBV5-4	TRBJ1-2	ASSFMTGLSGYT
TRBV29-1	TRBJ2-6	SVEGQSGANVLT
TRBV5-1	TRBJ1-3	ASSLDTGAEGTIY
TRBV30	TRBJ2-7	AWSLFTGVEQY
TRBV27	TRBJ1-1	ASSLFLGAGAF
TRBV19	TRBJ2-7	ASSKPEEGDEQY
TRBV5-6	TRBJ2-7	ASSLETQATYEQY
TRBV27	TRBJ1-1	ASSPGLGRTEAF
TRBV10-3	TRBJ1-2	AISESRDSYGYT
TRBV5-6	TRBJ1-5	ASSLATQGISNQPQH
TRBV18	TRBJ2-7	ASSLAEVEYEQY
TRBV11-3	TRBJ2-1	ASSFRDYDYNEQF
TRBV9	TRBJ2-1	ASSVASGVYNEQF